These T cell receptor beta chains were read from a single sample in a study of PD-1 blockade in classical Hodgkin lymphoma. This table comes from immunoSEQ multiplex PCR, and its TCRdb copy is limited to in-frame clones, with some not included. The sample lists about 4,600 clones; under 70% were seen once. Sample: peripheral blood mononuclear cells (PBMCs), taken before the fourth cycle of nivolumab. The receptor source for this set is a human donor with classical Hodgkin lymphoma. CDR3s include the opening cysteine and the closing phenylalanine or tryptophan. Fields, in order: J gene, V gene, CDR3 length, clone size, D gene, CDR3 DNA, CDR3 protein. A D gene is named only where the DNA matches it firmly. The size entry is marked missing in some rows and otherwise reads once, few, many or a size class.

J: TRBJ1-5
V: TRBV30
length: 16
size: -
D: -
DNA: TGTGCCTGGAGTGTGGCAAGGAGTATCGGCAATCAGCCCCAGCATTTT
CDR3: CAWSVARSIGNQPQHF

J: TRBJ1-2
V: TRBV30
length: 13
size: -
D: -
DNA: TGTGCCTGGCGAGGGAAAGGGTACTATGGCTACACCTTC
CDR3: CAWRGKGYYGYTF

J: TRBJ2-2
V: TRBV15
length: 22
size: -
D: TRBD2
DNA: TGTGCCACCAGCCCTAGCGGGACTAGGGGTCTTCAACTTGTAGTCTCACCCGGGGAGCTGTTTTTT
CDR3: CATSPSGTRGLQLVVSPGELFF

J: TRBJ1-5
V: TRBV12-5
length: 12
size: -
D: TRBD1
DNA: TGTGCTGATACAGGGGGCGATCAGCCCCAGCATTTT
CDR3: CADTGGDQPQHF

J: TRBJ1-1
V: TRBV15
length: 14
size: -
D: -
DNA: TGTGCCACCAGCGCAACCGGGACAAACACTGAAGCTTTCTTT
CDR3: CATSATGTNTEAFF

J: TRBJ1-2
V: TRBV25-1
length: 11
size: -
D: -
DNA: TGTGCCAGCAGTGCGAACTATGGCTACACCTTC
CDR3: CASSANYGYTF

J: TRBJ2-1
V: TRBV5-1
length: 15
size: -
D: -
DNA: TGCGCCAGCAGCGGCGGTCCTTCGGACTACAATGAGCAGTTCTTC
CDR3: CASSGGPSDYNEQFF

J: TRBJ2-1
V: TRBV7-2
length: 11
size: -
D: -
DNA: TGTGCCAGCAGCCGGGAGTTAGAGCAGTTCTTC
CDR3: CASSRELEQFF

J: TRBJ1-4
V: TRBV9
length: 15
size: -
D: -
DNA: TGTGCCAGCAGCCCCCATAGCGGAAGTAATGAAAAACTGTTTTTT
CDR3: CASSPHSGSNEKLFF

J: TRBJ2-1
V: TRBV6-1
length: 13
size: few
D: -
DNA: TGTGCCAGCAGGATGGGTCCATACAATGAGCAGTTCTTC
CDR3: CASRMGPYNEQFF

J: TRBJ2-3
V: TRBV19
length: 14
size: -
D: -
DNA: TGTGCCAGTAGTATAAGTAAGGGACGAGATACGCAGTATTTT
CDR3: CASSISKGRDTQYF

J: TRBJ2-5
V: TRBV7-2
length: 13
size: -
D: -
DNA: TGTGCCAGCAGCTTTAAGCGGTCAGAGACCCAGTACTTC
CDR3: CASSFKRSETQYF

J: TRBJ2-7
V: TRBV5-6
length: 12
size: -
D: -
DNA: TGTGCCAGCAGCCTACGTCAGGGCGAGCAGTACTTC
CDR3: CASSLRQGEQYF

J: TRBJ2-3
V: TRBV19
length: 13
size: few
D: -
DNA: TGTGCCAGTAGTATTTCGGTCCCTCTACCCCGGTATTTT
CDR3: CASSISVPLPRYF

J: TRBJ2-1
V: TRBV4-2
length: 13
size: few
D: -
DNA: TGTGCCAGCAGCCAATCTGGAGACAATGAGCAGTTCTTC
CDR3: CASSQSGDNEQFF

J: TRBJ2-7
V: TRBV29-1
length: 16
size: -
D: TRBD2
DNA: TGCAGCGTTGAAGGGTTAGCGGGAGGGAAGGGCTACGAGCAGTACTTC
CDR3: CSVEGLAGGKGYEQYF

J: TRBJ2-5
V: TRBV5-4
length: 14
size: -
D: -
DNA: TGTGCCAGCAGCGTCCGGGACAACCTTAAGACCCAGTACTTC
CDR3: CASSVRDNLKTQYF

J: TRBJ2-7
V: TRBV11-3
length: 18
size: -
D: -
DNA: TGTGCCAGCAGCTTAGTCCCTAGACAGGCGAACTTTACCTACGAGCAGTACTTC
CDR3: CASSLVPRQANFTYEQYF

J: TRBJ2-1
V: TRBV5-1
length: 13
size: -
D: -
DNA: TGCGCCAGCAAAATAAACTCCTACAATGAGCAGTTCTTC
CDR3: CASKINSYNEQFF

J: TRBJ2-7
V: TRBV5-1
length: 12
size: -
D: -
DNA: TGCGCCAGCAGCTTGGCCGGGCCCGAGCAGTACTTC
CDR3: CASSLAGPEQYF

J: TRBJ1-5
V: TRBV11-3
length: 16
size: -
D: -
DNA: TGTGCCAGCAGCTACGAAATAGGACGAATTAATCAGCCCCAGCATTTT
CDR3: CASSYEIGRINQPQHF

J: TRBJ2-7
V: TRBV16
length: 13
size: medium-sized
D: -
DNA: TGTGCCAGCAGCCACGGGCAGGGAAGCGAGCAGTACTTC
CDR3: CASSHGQGSEQYF